This TCR beta chain emerged from a study of T cell responses to AZD1222 COVID-19 vaccine. Study-level results: Nearly half of spike-specific TCRs reportedly target variant regions that are unmutated in the B.1.351 and B.1.1.7 variants.

CDR1 is WSHSY and CDR2 is SAAADI in the germline V gene. The CDR3 loop spans 15 amino acids. V shed 1 base and J shed 2 bases, with 12 bases lying between them. A word on this clone: The antigen is undetermined.

Clones were read by immunoSEQ multiplex PCR, and TCRdb kept only the in-frame ones, dropping some. The sample consists of over 110,000 clones, approximately 92% of them appearing once. The V call is TRBV10-2, the J call TRBJ2-7; TRBD1 might be the D (6 bases). The sample consisted of peripheral blood, taken on day 0 of AZD1222 vaccination. The clonotype comes from an adult in good health. The CDR3 loop is CASSELRQDPYEQYF. The CDR3 DNA sequence: TGCGCCAGCAGTGAGTTGAGACAGGACCCCTACGAGCAGTACTTC.